The following is a T cell receptor beta chain sequence with its context. This entry comes from a study of T cell changes during pregnancy in multiple sclerosis. Clones were read by immunoSEQ multiplex PCR, and TCRdb kept only the in-frame ones, dropping some. The table lists tens of thousands of clones, roughly 90% of them singletons. V lost 2 bases to trimming and J lost 4 bases; unmatched junction nucleotides: 5. Germline V gene lookup returns CDR1 SGHTA and CDR2 FQGNSA. The CDR3 runs 16 residues. The chain couples TRBV7-2 to TRBJ2-1, with 10 bases identical to TRBD2. The specimen comprised peripheral blood, sampled in the second trimester of pregnancy. The origin of this receptor is a female donor in good health, enrolled as a control in a pregnancy study. As DNA, the CDR3 is TGTGCCAGCAGCTTAAATAGCGGGGGGAATTACAATGAGCAGTTCTTC. This codes for CASSLNSGGNYNEQFF.